These 30 T cell receptor beta chains were all obtained from the same sample, sequenced in a study of blood T cell repertoires in COVID-19. Sequenced by immunoSEQ multiplex PCR; TCRdb stores in-frame clones only, minus some. The sample contains 170,000 or so clones, almost 85% of which appear only once. Sequencing used peripheral blood. Receptors originate from a man between 18 and 29 years old with active or convalescent COVID-19.

In regard to this clone: A junction end diverges from the germline sequence, so it may reflect a read error. The chain links TRBV11-2 to TRBJ2-7, with 9 bases aligning to TRBD1. The CDR3 is 16 amino acids. Germline V CDR1 and CDR2: SGHAT, FQNNGV. The CDR3 coding sequence is TGTGCCAGCAGTTTGGCGTCCGGGACAGGGAATGATCGGCGGCACTTC. Translating it yields CASSLASGTGNDRRHF.

This chain uses TRBV5-1 with TRBJ1-4; 8 nucleotides match TRBD1. Germline values: CDR1 SGHRS, CDR2 YFSETQ. V was clipped by 2 bases and J by 6 bases; unmatched bases: 0. The CDR3 consists of 13 residues. CDR3 sequence reads: CASSLQGDEKLFF. CDR3 in DNA: TGCGCCAGCAGCTTACAGGGGGATGAAAAACTGTTTTTT.

This chain connects TRBV11-3 to TRBJ2-7; D not resolved. V was pared by 5 bases and J by 0 bases, with 8 bases between. Germline V gene data show CDR1 as SGHNT and CDR2 as YENEEA. This CDR3 spans 13 amino acids. In nucleotides, the CDR3 is TGTGCCAGCAGCACCACTCACTCCTACGAGCAGTACTTC. Translating gives CASSTTHSYEQYF.

The CDR3 region has the DNA TGTGCCAGCAGTTGGTACAGGGGGCAAACTAATGAAAAACTGTTTTTT. Translation gives CASSWYRGQTNEKLFF. The chain links TRBV28 to TRBJ1-4; 9 nucleotides match TRBD1. This CDR3 has 16 residues. Trimming took 4 bases from V and 1 from J; bases not matched to a gene: 4. Germline V gene sequence: CDR1 MDHEN, CDR2 SYDVKM.

The V call is TRBV18, the J call TRBJ2-4; D is ambiguous. This CDR3 region has 15 residues. Germline assignment: CDR1 KGHSH and CDR2 LQKENI. Trimming took 0 bases from V and 0 from J, leaving 6 bases between them. CDR3 in amino acids: CASSPPSVAKNIQYF. The CDR3 nucleotides read TGTGCCAGCTCACCACCGTCTGTAGCCAAAAACATTCAGTACTTC.

This clone was counted a single time. The rearrangement uses TRBV2 and TRBJ1-5, with D unclear. The CDR3 contains 14 residues. Germline V gives CDR1 SNHLY, CDR2 FYNNEI. V shed 5 bases and J shed 4 bases, with 12 bases lying between them. CDR3 in amino acids: CASSSGSDNQPQHF. The CDR3 nucleotides are TGTGCCAGCAGTTCCGGGTCGGATAATCAGCCCCAGCATTTT.

The CDR3 region is CASSQGLRQGGNSPLHF. CDR3 bases: TGTGCCAGCAGCCAAGGGCTAAGACAGGGGGGGAATTCACCCCTCCACTTT. The genes are TRBV4-2 and TRBJ1-6; 9 bases are shared with TRBD1. After removal of 1 base from V and 7 bases from J, the junction contained 8 bases not matched to a gene. The CDR3 extends over 17 amino acids. CDR1 is LGHNA and CDR2 is YNFKEQ in the germline V gene.

The chain has TRBV9 and TRBJ1-2, with a tentative D call TRBD1 (5 bases). The length of the CDR3 is 13 residues. The V end lost 0 bases, the J end lost 7 bases, and 10 bases lay between the germline ends. Germline V gene sequence: CDR1 SGDLS, CDR2 YYNGEE. The CDR3: CASSVAAGFGYTF. The CDR3 DNA is TGTGCCAGCAGCGTAGCGGCAGGGTTTGGCTACACCTTC. Complete variable domain (other parts from reference TRBV9 and TRBJ1-2): DSGVTQTPKHLITATGQRVTLRCSPRSGDLSVYWYQQSLDQGLQFLIQYYNGEERAKGNILERFSAQQFPDLHSELNLSSLELGDSALYFCASSVAAGFGYTFGSGTRLTVV.

This sequence joins TRBV12-5 and TRBJ1-2, with D maybe TRBD1 (5 bases). CDR1 LGHNT and CDR2 FRNRAP come from the germline V gene. V lost 4 bases and J 8 bases, leaving 23 bases between the germline ends. This CDR3 has 16 residues. CDR3 sequence (DNA): TGTGCTAGTGGTTCCCCGACCGACAGACTGGGGGGGGGCTACACCTTC. The encoded protein is CASGSPTDRLGGGYTF.

V gene TRBV5-6 combines with J gene TRBJ2-7, with D unclear. CDR1 SGHDT and CDR2 YYEEEE come from the germline V gene. V lost 0 bases to trimming and J lost 4 bases, with 11 bases between them. This CDR3 has 14 amino acids. CDR3 DNA sequence: TGTGCCAGCAGCTTGGGGGCCGTCCAATACGAGCAGTACTTC. Translating gives CASSLGAVQYEQYF.

V gene TRBV7-2 combines with J gene TRBJ2-3, with TRBD2 matching 9 bases. The CDR3 runs 17 residues. The J segment lost 0 bases and the V segment lost 4 bases, leaving 8 bases of the junction unmatched. The germline V gene encodes CDR1 SGHTA and CDR2 FQGNSA. The CDR3 nucleotides are TGTGCCAGCAGCTGGGTGGCCCTAGCGGGGAGCACAGATACGCAGTATTTT. It yields the protein CASSWVALAGSTDTQYF.

This clone was seen repeatedly, ten times or more. The chain has TRBV11-3 and TRBJ1-1; D is uncertain. The V gene lost 6 bases and the J gene lost 5 bases, with 10 bases spanning the gap. The V gene's germline CDR1 is SGHNT and CDR2 YENEEA. The CDR3 is made up of 12 amino acids. The CDR3 here is CASSFSGTEAFF. The DNA for the CDR3 is TGTGCCAGCAGTTTTTCGGGAACTGAAGCTTTCTTT.

V and J are TRBV11-2 and TRBJ2-6, with D unclear. The CDR3 spans 17 residues. Trimming removed 6 bases at V and 0 bases at J, with 15 bases between. Germline V gene sequence: CDR1 SGHAT, CDR2 FQNNGV. Here the CDR3 reads CASSSLSQSSGANVLTF. In DNA form, the CDR3 reads TGTGCCAGCAGTAGCCTATCGCAGAGCTCTGGGGCCAACGTCCTGACTTTC. The whole variable domain, remainder taken from reference TRBV11-2 and TRBJ2-6, is EAGVAQSPRYKIIEKRQSVAFWCNPISGHATLYWYQQILGQGPKLLIQFQNNGVVDDSQLPKDRFSAERLKGVDSTLKIQPAKLEDSAVYLCASSSLSQSSGANVLTFGAGSRLTVL.

The V and J genes are TRBV28 and TRBJ2-3; 13 nucleotides line up with TRBD2. The CDR3 is made up of 18 amino acids. Germline V gives CDR1 MDHEN, CDR2 SYDVKM. Trimming at V came to 10 bases and at J to 1 base, leaving 14 bases not matched to a gene. CDR3 sequence: CATDIGLAGVVGTDTQYF. The CDR3 coding sequence is TGTGCCACCGACATAGGACTAGCGGGAGTTGTTGGCACAGATACGCAGTATTTT. Complete variable domain (other parts from reference TRBV28 and TRBJ2-3): DVKVTQSSRYLVKRTGEKVFLECVQDMDHENMFWYRQDPGLGLRLIYFSYDVKMKEKGDIPEGYSVSREKKERFSLILESASTNQTSMYLCATDIGLAGVVGTDTQYFGPGTRLTVL.

CDR3 in amino acids: CASSSGQGDGELFF. CDR3 nucleotide sequence: TGCGCCAGCAGCTCAGGGCAAGGGGACGGGGAGCTGTTTTTT. The gene calls are TRBV5-1 and TRBJ2-2; TRBD1 might be the D (5 bases). The CDR3 has 14 amino acids. V lost 3 bases and J lost 7, with 13 bases in between. Per germline, CDR1 SGHRS and CDR2 YFSETQ.

CDR3 amino acids: CASSRRTGGTGELFF. DNA of the CDR3: TGTGCCAGCAGCCGTCGGACAGGGGGCACCGGGGAGCTGTTTTTT. This chain links TRBV21-1 with TRBJ2-2; TRBD1, the table's D call, was not compared with the DNA. TRBV21-1 is a pseudogene. This CDR3 spans 15 amino acids.

A word on this clone: In the same sample, other DNA sequences code for this CDR3. V and J are TRBV28 and TRBJ2-5, with TRBD2 matching over 13 bases. With V trimmed by 3 bases and J by 2 bases, 0 bases remained unmatched. CDR1 is MDHEN, CDR2 SYDVKM, per germline. This CDR3 contains 15 residues. CDR3 amino acids: CASSLTSGGQETQYF. The DNA of the CDR3 is TGTGCCAGCAGTTTGACTAGCGGGGGGCAAGAGACCCAGTACTTC.

The chain couples TRBV7-2 to TRBJ2-3; 13 bases agree with TRBD2. Looked up from germline, CDR1 is SGHTA and CDR2 is FQGNSA. Trimming took 6 bases from V and 6 from J; bases not matched to a gene: 9. The CDR3 extends over 16 amino acids. The DNA for the CDR3 is TGTGCCAGCAGTCAGTCAGGACTAGCGGGAGTTGATACGCAGTATTTT. It is translated as CASSQSGLAGVDTQYF.

The chain has TRBV5-1 and TRBJ2-2; 7 nucleotides agree with TRBD1. This CDR3 comprises 15 residues. Germline V gene lookup returns CDR1 SGHRS and CDR2 YFSETQ. J was trimmed by 1 base and V by 5 bases; bases with no gene match: 5. This CDR3 is CASRQTGMNTGELFF. CDR3 DNA: TGCGCCAGCAGGCAGACAGGGATGAACACCGGGGAGCTGTTTTTT.

This clone was seen only a few times. V usage is TRBV15 and J usage is TRBJ2-1; D might be TRBD1 (6 bases). V gave up 5 bases and J gave up 7 bases, with 15 bases separating them. CDR1 and CDR2 (germline): LNHNV, YYDKDF (reference sequence). The CDR3 runs to 14 residues. CDR3 coding DNA: TGTGCCACCAGCCAAATCGACAGGCGGAATGAGCAGTTCTTC. Amino acid sequence: CATSQIDRRNEQFF.

The chain combines TRBV7-9 with TRBJ1-6, with 9 bases fitting TRBD1. Germline V gene sequence: CDR1 SEHNR, CDR2 FQNEAQ (reference sequence). Trimming removed 5 bases from V and 10 bases from J; junction bases left unmatched: 6. This CDR3 has 14 amino acids. CDR3: CASSKDRGYSPLHF. For the CDR3, the DNA is TGTGCCAGCAGCAAAGACAGGGGGTACTCACCCCTCCACTTT.

The rearrangement uses TRBV7-2 and TRBJ2-4, with 7 nucleotides matching TRBD1. J lost 7 bases, V lost 2 bases, and 5 bases had no gene match. The CDR3 is made up of 14 amino acids. Germline CDR1 SGHTA, CDR2 FQGNSA. CDR3 protein: CASSLTGAGNIQYF. DNA for the CDR3: TGTGCCAGCAGCTTAACAGGGGCAGGTAACATTCAGTACTTC.

The V gene is TRBV4-1, the J gene TRBJ1-4; D might be TRBD1 (5 bases). This CDR3 has 15 residues. In germline, CDR1 is MGHRA, CDR2 YSYEKL. V shed 0 bases and J shed 4 bases, with 9 bases lying between them. The CDR3 is CASSQDREINEKLFF. CDR3 DNA: TGCGCCAGCAGCCAAGACAGGGAAATTAATGAAAAACTGTTTTTT.

The chain has TRBV19 and TRBJ1-2; D not resolved. V gave up 3 bases and J gave up 2 bases, with 13 bases separating them. The CDR3 has 15 residues. Germline CDR1 and CDR2: LNHDA and SQIVND (reference sequence). The CDR3 reads CASSMYLPVNYGYTF. In DNA, the CDR3 is TGTGCCAGTAGTATGTATTTGCCGGTAAACTATGGCTACACCTTC.

The J gene is TRBJ2-2, the V gene TRBV11-3; D is ambiguous. Germline CDR1 reads SGHNT; CDR2 reads YENEEA. Trimming removed 5 bases from V and 7 bases from J, with 11 bases in between. The CDR3 sequence is 13 residues long. The CDR3 DNA sequence: TGTGCCAGCAGCCATCACATGTACGGGGAGCTGTTTTTT. Encoded protein: CASSHHMYGELFF. Using reference TRBV11-3 and TRBJ2-2 for the parts outside the CDR3, the full variable domain is EAGVVQSPRYKIIEKKQPVAFWCNPISGHNTLYWYLQNLGQGPELLIRYENEEAVDDSQLPKDRFSAERLKGVDSTLKIQPAELGDSAVYLCASSHHMYGELFFGEGSRLTVL.

The genes are TRBV18 and TRBJ2-7; TRBD2 might be the D (5 bases). The V and J ends lost 2 bases and 0 bases respectively, with 8 bases between them. Germline-derived CDR1 and CDR2 are KGHSH and LQKENI. The CDR3 sequence is 14 residues long. The chain's CDR3 is CASSPMGSSYEQYF. CDR3 bases: TGTGCCAGCTCACCAATGGGGAGCTCCTACGAGCAGTACTTC. Filled out from reference TRBV18 and TRBJ2-7, the complete variable domain reads NAGVMQNPRHLVRRRGQEARLRCSPMKGHSHVYWYRQLPEEGLKFMVYLQKENIIDESGMPKERFSAEFPKEGPSILRIQQVVRGDSAAYFCASSPMGSSYEQYFGPGTRLTVT.

This clone came up once. The V gene is TRBV18, the J gene TRBJ2-7; 11 bases match TRBD1. This CDR3 has 15 residues. The J segment lost 2 bases and the V segment lost 5 bases, leaving 5 bases of the junction unmatched. Germline-derived CDR1 and CDR2 are KGHSH and LQKENI. In nucleotides, the CDR3 is TGTGCCAGCTCATGGGGACAGGGGGTCCCCTACGAGCAGTACTTC. This encodes CASSWGQGVPYEQYF.

This clone was recorded once. The chain links TRBV10-3 to TRBJ1-3; possible D gene TRBD1, 6 bases. The V gene's germline CDR1 is ENHRY and CDR2 SYGVKD. Trimming took off 2 bases at V and 4 bases at J, with 12 bases between the two ends. The CDR3 extends over 15 amino acids. The CDR3 bases are TGTGCCATCAGTGAGCCGGGGGGGCTAGGAAACACCATATATTTT. It yields the protein CAISEPGGLGNTIYF.

This rearrangement joins TRBV5-1 to TRBJ2-5, with 12 bases lining up with TRBD2. Germline loops: CDR1 SGHRS, CDR2 YFSETQ. J gave up 4 bases and V 3 bases, and 1 base lay outside the gene matches. This CDR3 is 14 amino acids long. This chain's CDR3 is CASSWGLAGETQYF. In DNA form, the CDR3 reads TGCGCCAGCAGCTGGGGACTAGCGGGAGAGACCCAGTACTTC.

The chain joins TRBV6-5 to TRBJ1-5; 8 nucleotides align to TRBD1. In germline, CDR1 is MNHEY, CDR2 SVGAGI. Germline trimming cut 9 bases from V and 5 bases from J; bases unmatched to any gene: 9. The CDR3 covers 14 residues. This chain's CDR3 is CASNAGGNYQPQHF. CDR3 bases: TGTGCCAGTAACGCAGGGGGCAATTATCAGCCCCAGCATTTT.